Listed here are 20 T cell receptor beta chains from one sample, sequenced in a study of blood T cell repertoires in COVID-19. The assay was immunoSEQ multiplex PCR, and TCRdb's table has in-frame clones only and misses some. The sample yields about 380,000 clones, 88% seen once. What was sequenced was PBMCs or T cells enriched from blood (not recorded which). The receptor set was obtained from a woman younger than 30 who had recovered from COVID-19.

The CDR3 region has the DNA TGTGCCAGCAGCTTAGTGGCCGTGCCGGGTATATGGAGTAGCTACACCTTC. Its protein product is CASSLVAVPGIWSSYTF. This sequence joins TRBV7-9 and TRBJ1-2; D is ambiguous. From germline, CDR1 is SEHNR and CDR2 FQNEAQ (reference sequence). V gave up 1 base and J gave up 9 bases, with 24 bases separating them. This CDR3 has 17 amino acids.

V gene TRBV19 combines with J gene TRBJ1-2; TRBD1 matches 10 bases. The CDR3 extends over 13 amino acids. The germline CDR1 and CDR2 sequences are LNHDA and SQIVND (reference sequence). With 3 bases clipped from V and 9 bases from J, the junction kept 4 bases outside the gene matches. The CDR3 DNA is TGTGCCAGTAGTATGACAGGGGGCGGAAGCTACACCTTC. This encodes CASSMTGGGSYTF.

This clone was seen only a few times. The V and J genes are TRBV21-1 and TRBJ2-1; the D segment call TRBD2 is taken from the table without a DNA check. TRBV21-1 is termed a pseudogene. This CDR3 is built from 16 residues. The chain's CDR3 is CASPKERRGTYNEQFF. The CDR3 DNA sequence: TGTGCCAGCCCCAAAGAGAGACGGGGGACCTACAATGAGCAGTTCTTC.

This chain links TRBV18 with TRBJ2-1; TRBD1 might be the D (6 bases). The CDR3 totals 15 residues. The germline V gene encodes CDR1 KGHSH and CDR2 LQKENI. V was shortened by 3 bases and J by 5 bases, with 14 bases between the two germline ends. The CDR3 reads CASSPDSSVHNEQFF. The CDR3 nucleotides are TGTGCCAGCTCACCGGACAGCTCTGTTCACAATGAGCAGTTCTTC.

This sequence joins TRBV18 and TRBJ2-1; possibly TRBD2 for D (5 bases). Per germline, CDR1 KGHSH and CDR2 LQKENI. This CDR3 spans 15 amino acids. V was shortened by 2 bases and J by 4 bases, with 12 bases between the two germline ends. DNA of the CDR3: TGTGCCAGCTCACCAGCTGGGAGACGGTACAATGAGCAGTTCTTC. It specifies CASSPAGRRYNEQFF.

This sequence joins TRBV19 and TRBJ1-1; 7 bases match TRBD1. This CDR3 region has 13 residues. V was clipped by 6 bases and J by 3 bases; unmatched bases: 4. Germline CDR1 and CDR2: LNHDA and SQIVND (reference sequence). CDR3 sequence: CASRAQGDTEAFF. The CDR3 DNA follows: TGTGCCAGTAGGGCTCAGGGGGACACTGAAGCTTTCTTT. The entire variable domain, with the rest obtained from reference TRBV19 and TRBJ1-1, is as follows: DGGITQSPKYLFRKEGQNVTLSCEQNLNHDAMYWYRQDPGQGLRLIYYSQIVNDFQKGDIAEGYSVSREKKESFPLTVTSAQKNPTAFYLCASRAQGDTEAFFGQGTRLTVV.

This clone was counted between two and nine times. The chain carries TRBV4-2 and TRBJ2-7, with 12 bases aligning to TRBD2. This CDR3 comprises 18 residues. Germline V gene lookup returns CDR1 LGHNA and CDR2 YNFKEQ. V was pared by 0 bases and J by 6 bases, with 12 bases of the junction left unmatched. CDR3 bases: TGTGCCAGCAGCCAAGATCGGCGGACTAGCGGGGATATCTCCGAGCAGTACTTC. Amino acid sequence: CASSQDRRTSGDISEQYF.

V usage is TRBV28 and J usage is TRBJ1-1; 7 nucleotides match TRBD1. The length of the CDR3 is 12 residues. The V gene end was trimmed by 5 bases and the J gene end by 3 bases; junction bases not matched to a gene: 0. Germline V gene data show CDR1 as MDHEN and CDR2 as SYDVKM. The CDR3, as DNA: TGTGCCAGCAGTGACAGGGACACTGAAGCTTTCTTT. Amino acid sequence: CASSDRDTEAFF.

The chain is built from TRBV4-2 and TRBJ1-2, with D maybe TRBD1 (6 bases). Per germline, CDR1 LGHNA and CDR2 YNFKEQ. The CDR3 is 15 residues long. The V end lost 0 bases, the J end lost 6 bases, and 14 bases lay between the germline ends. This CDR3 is CASSQEKGRGDGYTF. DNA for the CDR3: TGTGCCAGCAGCCAAGAAAAGGGCAGGGGCGATGGCTACACCTTC.

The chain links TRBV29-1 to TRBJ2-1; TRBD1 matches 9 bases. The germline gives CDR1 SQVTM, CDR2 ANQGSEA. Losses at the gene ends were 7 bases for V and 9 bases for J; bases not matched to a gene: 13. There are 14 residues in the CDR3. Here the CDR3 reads CSGSPGQGDGEQFF. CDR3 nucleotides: TGCAGCGGATCACCGGGACAGGGTGACGGTGAGCAGTTCTTC.

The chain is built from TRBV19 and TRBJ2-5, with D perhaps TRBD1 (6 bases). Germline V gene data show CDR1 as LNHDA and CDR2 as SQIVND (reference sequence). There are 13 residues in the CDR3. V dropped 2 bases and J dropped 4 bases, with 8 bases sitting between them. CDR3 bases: TGTGCCAGTAGTATAACAGGGACAGAGACCCAGTACTTC. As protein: CASSITGTETQYF. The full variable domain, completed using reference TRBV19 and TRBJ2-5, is DGGITQSPKYLFRKEGQNVTLSCEQNLNHDAMYWYRQDPGQGLRLIYYSQIVNDFQKGDIAEGYSVSREKKESFPLTVTSAQKNPTAFYLCASSITGTETQYFGPGTRLLVL.

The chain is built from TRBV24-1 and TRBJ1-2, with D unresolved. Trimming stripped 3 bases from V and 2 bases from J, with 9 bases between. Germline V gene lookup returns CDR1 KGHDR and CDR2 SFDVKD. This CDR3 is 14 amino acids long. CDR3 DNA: TGTGCCACCAGTGATGGAGCACTGAACTATGGCTACACCTTC. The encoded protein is CATSDGALNYGYTF.

The CDR3 sequence: CAISESQRGGYDEQFF. Here the CDR3 DNA reads TGTGCCATCAGTGAGTCCCAGCGGGGGGGCTATGATGAGCAGTTCTTC. The chain recombines TRBV10-3 with TRBJ2-1; 10 nucleotides line up with TRBD2. J was trimmed by 8 bases and V by 0 bases; bases with no gene match: 7. Germline CDR1 is ENHRY and CDR2 is SYGVKD. The length of the CDR3 is 16 residues.

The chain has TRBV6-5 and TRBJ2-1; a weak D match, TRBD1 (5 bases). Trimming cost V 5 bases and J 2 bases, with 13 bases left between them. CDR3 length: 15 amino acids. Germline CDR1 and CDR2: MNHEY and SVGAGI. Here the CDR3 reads CASSPTAGTYNEQFF. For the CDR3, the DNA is TGTGCCAGCAGTCCAACGGCAGGGACCTACAATGAGCAGTTCTTC.

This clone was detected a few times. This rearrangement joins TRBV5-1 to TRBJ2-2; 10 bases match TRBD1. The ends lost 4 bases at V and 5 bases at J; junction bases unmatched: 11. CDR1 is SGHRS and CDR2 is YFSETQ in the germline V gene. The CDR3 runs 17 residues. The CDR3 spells CASSPPTGGAGTGELFF. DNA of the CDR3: TGCGCCAGCAGCCCACCGACAGGGGGCGCCGGGACCGGGGAGCTGTTTTTT.

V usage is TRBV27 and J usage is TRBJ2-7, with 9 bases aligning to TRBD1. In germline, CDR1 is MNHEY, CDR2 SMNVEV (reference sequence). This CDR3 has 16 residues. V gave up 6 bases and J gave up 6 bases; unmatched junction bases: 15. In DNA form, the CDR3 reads TGTGCCAGCAGCCTATACACCGGGACAGGGCTTGTCGAGCAGTACTTC. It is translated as CASSLYTGTGLVEQYF.

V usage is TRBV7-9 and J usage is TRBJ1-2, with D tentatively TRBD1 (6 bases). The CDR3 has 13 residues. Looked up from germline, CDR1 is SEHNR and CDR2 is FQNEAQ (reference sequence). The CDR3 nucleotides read TGTGCACCCGAGCCGAGGACAGTATATGGCTACACCTTC. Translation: CAPEPRTVYGYTF.

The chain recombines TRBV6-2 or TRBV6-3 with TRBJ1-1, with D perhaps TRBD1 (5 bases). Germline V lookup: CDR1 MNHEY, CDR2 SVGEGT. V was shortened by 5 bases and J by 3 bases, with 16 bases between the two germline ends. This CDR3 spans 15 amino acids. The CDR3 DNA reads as TGTGCCAGCAGTCTATTCAGGGTGAAGGACACTGAAGCTTTCTTT. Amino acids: CASSLFRVKDTEAFF.

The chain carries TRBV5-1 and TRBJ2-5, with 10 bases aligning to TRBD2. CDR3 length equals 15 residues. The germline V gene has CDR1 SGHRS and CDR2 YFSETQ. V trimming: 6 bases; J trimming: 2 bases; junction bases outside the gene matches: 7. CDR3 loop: CASTYELAGQETQYF. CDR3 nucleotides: TGCGCCAGCACCTACGAACTAGCGGGACAAGAGACCCAGTACTTC.

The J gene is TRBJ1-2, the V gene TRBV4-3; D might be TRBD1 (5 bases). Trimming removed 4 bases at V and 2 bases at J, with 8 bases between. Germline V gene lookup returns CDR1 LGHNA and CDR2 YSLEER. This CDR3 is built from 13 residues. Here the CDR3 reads CASSPTDNYGYTF. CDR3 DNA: TGCGCCAGCAGCCCGACAGACAACTATGGCTACACCTTC.